This section outlines one TCR beta chain sequence together with its context. Its antigen has not been determined. Within one base of it there is no much larger clone, and no base qualities were kept. This entry is derived from a study of identifying expanded T cells in peripheral blood (dated 2019 in TCRdb). Concerning the study at large: Technical replicates were generated by sequencing separate aliquots of the same genomic DNA pool, and four replicates were compared pairwise.

No immune events such as infections were documented for the healthy donors during the collection period. To calibrate time-dependent variance in a beta-binomial model of T-cell clone differential abundance, blood repertoires from healthy donors were used as a training cohort. The training cohort included 10 or so healthy donors, of whom 3 were female and 7 were male. On average the donors were around 39 years old, and their ages spanned roughly 25 to 70 years. Whole blood, obtained from a commercial supplier, was collected from each healthy donor at three time points spaced approximately two weeks apart. Genomic DNA was extracted from unsorted whole blood for immunosequencing. Between the V and J ends, shortened by 0 bases and 3 bases respectively, the junction contains 9 bases. Via the germline V gene, CDR1 is SGHDT and CDR2 YYEEEE. Inclusive of the bounding cysteine and phenylalanine, the CDR3 is 14 residues long. Only the CDR3 portion is preserved as DNA: 42 bases, with reading frame beginning at the first base.

The investigation overall reported the following: Between technical replicates the binomial model flagged about 1.2 differentially abundant clones, whereas over about 2 weeks the binomial model flagged about 15 and over approximately four weeks approximately 20. Across all healthy-donor time intervals, the beta-binomial model significantly lowered both the number of clones called differentially abundant and the false-positive rate. Across all healthy donors, variance in clone template counts between two-week samples was found to increase significantly with total template count. The authors expected biological variance in healthy repertoires might increase further over much longer intervals such as months to years.

The immunoSEQ Assay, which relies on bias-controlled multiplex PCR amplification of genomic DNA, was used to profile TCRbeta CDR3 regions. Per the original workflow: The absolute abundance of each unique TCRbeta CDR3 region was quantified after sequences were collapsed and filtered. Two models were used to test differential abundance: a binomial model (Fisher-equivalent) and a beta-binomial model that adds time-dependent variance fitted from healthy donors. Clones with fewer than 5 combined templates were removed, and differential abundance was called for clones with a Benjamini-Hochberg FDR below 0.01. In the beta-binomial model, variance was expressed as a function of the total template count across the two samples, in the form v = (b*log(k)+a)^2. TCRdb carries this immuneACCESS record with in-frame sequences only. Its versions omit some clonotypes, under half of them owing to an unresolved V gene in the studies checked, with the rest unexplained. The DNA was the basis for D and trimming; V, J and clone size are from that table. The sample table shows some 90,000 clones, and more than 70% are seen once. Around 20% of the sample rests with the top ten.

Recombination joined TRBV5-6 with TRBJ1-1, with TRBD1 as a weak D call on 5 bases. This TCR was recovered from a person aged 18 to 70 in good health. What was sequenced was blood. CDR3 region: CASSLGTGYTEAFF. The nucleotide sequence reads TGTGCCAGCAGCTTGGGCACAGGTTACACTGAAGCTTTCTTT. The full variable domain, completed from the reference TRBV5-6 and TRBJ1-1 proteins outside the CDR3, reads DAGVTQSPTHLIKTRGQQVTLRCSPKSGHDTVSWYQQALGQGPQFIFQYYEEEERQRGNFPDRFSGHQFPNYSSELNVNALLLGDSALYLCASSLGTGYTEAFFGQGTRLTVV.